This paragraph covers one T cell receptor beta chain sequence. Its antigen is not identified. The ends lost 7 bases at V and 11 bases at J; junction bases unmatched: 7. The V gene's germline CDR1 is SGHTA and CDR2 FQGNSA. There are 14 residues in the CDR3. Clones were sequenced by immunoSEQ multiplex PCR, and TCRdb holds only the in-frame ones, with some missing. The data contain some 110,000 clones, more than 70% of them seen just once; the ten biggest clones take up around 5%. Donors were drawn from the approximately 120-subject validation cohort, separate from the roughly 670-subject first cohort. This sample was taken from a study of cytomegalovirus exposure and HLA in healthy donors. Whole-study results and caveats: The authors enumerated over 150 TCR beta chains as linked to cytomegalovirus.

The sequence was collected from a man aged 18 to 30 in good health and CMV-seronegative. The sequenced sample was PBMCs. The chain employs TRBV7-2 and TRBJ2-1; 14 nucleotides align to TRBD2. CDR3 region: CASTDGTSGSQQFF. The DNA for the CDR3 is TGTGCCAGCACCGACGGGACTAGCGGGAGTCAGCAGTTCTTC.